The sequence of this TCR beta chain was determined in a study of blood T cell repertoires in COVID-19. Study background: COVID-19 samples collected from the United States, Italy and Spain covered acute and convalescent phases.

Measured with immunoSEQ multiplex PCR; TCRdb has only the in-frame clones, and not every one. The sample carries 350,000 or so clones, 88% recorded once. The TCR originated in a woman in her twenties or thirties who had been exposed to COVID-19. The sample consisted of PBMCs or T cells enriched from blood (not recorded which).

The CDR3 nucleotides are TGTGCCAGTAGTCTAAGACAGGGCAATAGCAATCAGCCCCAGCATTTT. It translates to CASSLRQGNSNQPQHF. The chain links TRBV19 to TRBJ1-5; 7 bases line up with TRBD1. The CDR3 runs to 16 residues. The germline CDR1 and CDR2 sequences are LNHDA and SQIVND (reference sequence). J was trimmed by 0 bases and V by 5 bases; bases with no gene match: 7.